The clone carrying this TCR beta chain has ten or more counts. The antigen is not known. The junction and the germline gene differ at one end; a read error may be behind it. The lymph nodes were axillary draining lymph nodes from breast cancer patients. TCRdb called the multiplex PCR reads again in MiXCR, with one record for every CDR3 protein. This sample has around 230,000 distinct CDR3 sequences, with 32% found just once. The data belong to a study of breast tumors, draining lymph nodes, adjacent tissues. Per germline, CDR1 SGDLS and CDR2 YYNGEE. The CDR3 covers 14 residues. General observations from the study: Tumor T cell lymph node origin was a supported hypothesis, not proven.

This chain uses TRBV9 with TRBJ2-5; no clear D. The TCR comes from a female donor with breast cancer. Some clones in this sample may be carry-over from other donors' samples. Sequenced input: axillary lymph node tissue. CDR3 bases: TGTGCCAGCAGCGTAGGCGCCAGACAAGAGACCCAGTCCTTC. Protein sequence: CASSVGARQETQSF.